This passage covers 21 T cell receptor beta chains from one sample sequenced in a study of vaccination effects on CD4 cells after COVID-19 (dated by TCRdb to between 2021 and 2024). To identify antigen-specific CD4+ T cell clonotypes by their expansion, the ViraFEST assay first stimulated PBMC with viral peptide pools and then applied TCR sequencing. After less than eleven days of culture, CD4+ T cells were isolated with the EasySep CD4+ T cell isolation kit. Healthy vaccine recipients had no prior SARS-CoV-2 infection, confirmed by negative nucleocapsid antibodies before and after vaccination. To prepare the library, the immunoSEQ multiplex PCR assay was applied. TCRdb carries this immuneACCESS record with in-frame sequences only. Its versions omit some clonotypes, under half of them owing to an unresolved V gene in the studies checked, with the rest unexplained. Present in this sample are about 71,000 clones, 75% to 90% of which were seen just once. More than 10% of the sample is taken by the ten largest.

What these receptors recognize is not known. Specimen: CD4+ T cells from PBMCs cultured with SARS-CoV-2 spike peptides, collected before COVID-19 vaccination. The intended sense of this specimen's cell subset or site label: SARS-CoV-2 spike overlapping peptide pool stimulation. The receptor set was obtained from a human donor who received a COVID-19 vaccine.

The chain links TRBV24-1 to TRBJ1-2; D is perhaps TRBD1 (6 bases). This CDR3 has 16 amino acids. Trimming left V 4 bases short and J 0 bases short, with 14 bases between. Germline values: CDR1 KGHDR, CDR2 SFDVKD. The CDR3 is CATSDTGTPSNYGYTF. For the CDR3, the DNA is TGTGCCACCAGTGACACCGGGACACCGTCTAACTATGGCTACACCTTC.

This chain joins TRBV24-1 and TRBJ2-5, with 8 bases that match TRBD2. Germline V gene sequence: CDR1 KGHDR, CDR2 SFDVKD. The trim removed 0 bases at V and 4 bases at J, leaving 6 bases unmatched. The CDR3 runs 16 residues. The CDR3 is CATSDLGDGGGETQYF. The CDR3 coding sequence is TGTGCCACCAGTGATTTGGGGGACGGGGGGGGAGAGACCCAGTACTTC.

The rearrangement uses TRBV5-1 and TRBJ2-5, with D hard to call. V was shortened by 2 bases and J by 4 bases, with 12 bases between the two germline ends. Germline lookup yields CDR1 SGHRS and CDR2 YFSETQ. The CDR3 has 14 amino acids. The CDR3 nucleotides read TGCGCCAGCAGCTTCGGACCCGGGTCAGAGACCCAGTACTTC. Translating gives CASSFGPGSETQYF.

The chain employs TRBV5-1 and TRBJ2-2; D not resolved. Trimming removed 2 bases at V and 0 bases at J, with 5 bases between. Germline CDR1 and CDR2: SGHRS and YFSETQ. The CDR3 length is 14 residues. The CDR3 spells CASSFVANTGELFF. The CDR3 DNA is TGCGCCAGCAGCTTCGTAGCGAACACCGGGGAGCTGTTTTTT. Filled out from reference TRBV5-1 and TRBJ2-2, the complete variable domain reads KAGVTQTPRYLIKTRGQQVTLSCSPISGHRSVSWYQQTPGQGLQFLFEYFSETQRNKGNFPGRFSGRQFSNSRSEMNVSTLELGDSALYLCASSFVANTGELFFGEGSRLTVL.

The genes are TRBV6-5 and TRBJ1-2, with a tentative D call TRBD1 (5 bases). The CDR3 totals 14 residues. Germline-derived CDR1 and CDR2 are MNHEY and SVGAGI. Trimming took off 6 bases at V and 2 bases at J, with 13 bases between the two ends. The CDR3 here is CASSVLWGNYGYTF. The CDR3 DNA sequence: TGTGCCAGCAGCGTTCTATGGGGGAACTATGGCTACACCTTC.

V gene TRBV5-4 combines with J gene TRBJ2-7; tentative D call: TRBD2 (7 bases). Per germline, CDR1 SGHNT and CDR2 YYREEE (reference sequence). V gave up 4 bases and J gave up 7 bases, with 18 bases separating them. The CDR3 runs to 14 residues. Here the CDR3 reads CASSLLGGAREQYV. In nucleotides, the CDR3 is TGTGCCAGCAGCCTCCTTGGGGGGGCGAGGGAGCAGTACGTC.

The chain joins TRBV19 to TRBJ2-4; D gene ambiguous. The CDR3 is 14 residues long. Trimming cost V 3 bases and J 5 bases, with 11 bases left between them. CDR1 and CDR2 from the germline V gene are LNHDA and SQIVND (reference sequence). The CDR3 spells CASSIIRTENIQYF. CDR3 DNA: TGTGCCAGTAGTATTATCAGGACCGAAAACATTCAGTACTTC.

The chain combines TRBV2 with TRBJ2-7; 7 bases agree with TRBD2. CDR1 and CDR2 (germline): SNHLY, FYNNEI. This CDR3 region has 15 residues. Unmatched junction bases numbered 9, after V lost 4 bases and J lost 3 bases. DNA of the CDR3: TGTGCCAGCAGTGTACAAAGCGGGGCGGTCTACGAGCAGTACGTC. Translating gives CASSVQSGAVYEQYV.

CDR3: CASSLRRGEQFF. The CDR3 nucleotides read TGTGCCAGTAGTCTCCGACGTGGTGAGCAGTTCTTC. V usage is TRBV19 and J usage is TRBJ2-1, with D hard to call. Germline V gene sequence: CDR1 LNHDA, CDR2 SQIVND (reference sequence). V gave up 5 bases and J gave up 9 bases, with 11 bases separating them. This CDR3 has 12 residues.

This rearrangement joins TRBV24-1 to TRBJ2-5; D possibly matches TRBD1 or TRBD2 (5 bases each). The CDR3 loop spans 14 amino acids. Germline CDR1 reads KGHDR; CDR2 reads SFDVKD. V lost 4 bases to trimming and J lost 5 bases, with 13 bases between them. CDR3 amino acids: CATSEGTPHETQYF. In DNA form, the CDR3 reads TGTGCCACCAGTGAAGGGACCCCCCATGAGACCCAGTACTTC.

The chain joins TRBV7-2 to TRBJ2-1, with 12 nucleotides matching TRBD2. Trimming cost V 6 bases and J 4 bases; bases outside gene matches: 1. The length of the CDR3 is 14 residues. CDR1 SGHTA and CDR2 FQGNSA come from the germline V gene. CDR3 amino acids: CASRTSGGYNEQFF. CDR3 sequence (DNA): TGTGCCAGCAGAACTAGCGGGGGGTACAATGAGCAGTTCTTC.

This chain uses TRBV7-3 with TRBJ2-3; D may be TRBD1 (6 bases). The germline V gene has CDR1 SGHTA and CDR2 FQGTGA. This CDR3 region has 15 residues. V was pared by 5 bases and J by 0 bases, with 12 bases between. CDR3: CASSRDTLSTDTQYF. DNA of the CDR3: TGTGCCAGCAGCCGGGACACACTTAGCACAGATACGCAGTATTTT.

The genes are TRBV2 and TRBJ2-1; the match to TRBD1 covers 7 bases. With V trimmed by 4 bases and J by 2 bases, 5 bases remained unmatched. The CDR3 is made up of 15 amino acids. CDR1 is SNHLY and CDR2 is FYNNEI in the germline V gene. The chain's CDR3 is CASSVGRGTYNEQFF. CDR3 nucleotide sequence: TGTGCCAGCAGTGTAGGCAGGGGGACCTACAATGAGCAGTTCTTC.

This clone was seen once. The rearrangement links TRBV5-1 to TRBJ2-5, with 9 bases identical to TRBD1. V gave up 5 bases and J gave up 5 bases; unmatched junction bases: 7. The CDR3 loop spans 14 amino acids. From germline, CDR1 is SGHRS and CDR2 YFSETQ. The CDR3 sequence is CASRMGQGAETQYF. CDR3 DNA sequence: TGCGCCAGCAGGATGGGACAGGGAGCGGAGACCCAGTACTTC.

The genes are TRBV10-2 and TRBJ2-7; 11 bases line up with TRBD1. CDR3 size: 15 residues. Germline V gives CDR1 WSHSY, CDR2 SAAADI. Losses at the gene ends were 5 bases for V and 2 bases for J; bases not matched to a gene: 5. CDR3 region: CASSPGTGGTYEQYV. For the CDR3, the DNA is TGCGCCAGCAGTCCGGGGACAGGGGGTACCTACGAGCAGTACGTC.

This rearrangement joins TRBV11-2 to TRBJ1-2; the D gene is possibly TRBD1 (6 bases). Germline CDR1 SGHAT, CDR2 FQNNGV. V was shortened by 7 bases and J by 0 bases, with 18 bases between the two germline ends. This CDR3 contains 16 residues. CDR3 nucleotide sequence: TGTGCCAGCAACAAAGGAGACAGGAAATCTAACTATGGCTACACCTTC. It translates to CASNKGDRKSNYGYTF. Filled out from reference TRBV11-2 and TRBJ1-2, the complete variable domain reads EAGVAQSPRYKIIEKRQSVAFWCNPISGHATLYWYQQILGQGPKLLIQFQNNGVVDDSQLPKDRFSAERLKGVDSTLKIQPAKLEDSAVYLCASNKGDRKSNYGYTFGSGTRLTVV.

The chain employs TRBV18 and TRBJ2-7; possible D gene TRBD1, 6 bases. Germline CDR1 KGHSH, CDR2 LQKENI. Trimming shortened V by 2 bases and J by 3 bases, and 8 bases separated the two germline ends. The CDR3 has 13 residues. The CDR3 loop reads CASSPGTYYEQYV. CDR3 nucleotide sequence: TGTGCCAGCTCACCAGGGACATACTACGAGCAGTACGTC.

The chain is built from TRBV9 and TRBJ2-1; perhaps TRBD2 as D (6 bases). The CDR3 is 15 residues long. V was pared by 3 bases and J by 4 bases, with 14 bases between. Germline V CDR1 and CDR2: SGDLS, YYNGEE. The CDR3, as DNA: TGTGCCAGCAGCGCCGGGGGACGGACGTACAATGAGCAGTTCTTC. This codes for CASSAGGRTYNEQFF.

The chain couples TRBV6-2 or TRBV6-3 to TRBJ2-5; the match to TRBD2 covers 12 bases. Unmatched junction bases numbered 8, after V lost 6 bases and J lost 3 bases. Germline CDR1 reads MNHEY; CDR2 reads SVGEGT. The CDR3 contains 16 residues. The CDR3 DNA follows: TGTGCCAGCAGCCAACGGACTAGCGGGGAAAAAGAGACCCAGTACTTC. Amino acid sequence: CASSQRTSGEKETQYF.

The chain links TRBV18 to TRBJ2-3; D perhaps matches TRBD2 (5 bases). Trimming shortened V by 2 bases and J by 2 bases, and 17 bases separated the two germline ends. The CDR3 loop spans 17 amino acids. Germline CDR1 reads KGHSH; CDR2 reads LQKENI. The CDR3 region is CASSPTGRAPHTDTQYF. CDR3 nucleotide sequence: TGTGCCAGCTCACCAACGGGAAGGGCCCCACACACAGATACGCAGTATTTT.

The chain links TRBV11-2 to TRBJ2-6; D call uncertain. This CDR3 has 15 amino acids. Germline CDR1 SGHAT, CDR2 FQNNGV. Trimming left V 3 bases short and J 0 bases short, with 6 bases between. The chain's CDR3 is CASSLSLSGANVLTF. DNA of the CDR3: TGTGCCAGCAGCTTGAGCCTCTCTGGGGCCAACGTCCTGACTTTC. The entire variable domain, with the rest obtained from reference TRBV11-2 and TRBJ2-6, is as follows: EAGVAQSPRYKIIEKRQSVAFWCNPISGHATLYWYQQILGQGPKLLIQFQNNGVVDDSQLPKDRFSAERLKGVDSTLKIQPAKLEDSAVYLCASSLSLSGANVLTFGAGSRLTVL.